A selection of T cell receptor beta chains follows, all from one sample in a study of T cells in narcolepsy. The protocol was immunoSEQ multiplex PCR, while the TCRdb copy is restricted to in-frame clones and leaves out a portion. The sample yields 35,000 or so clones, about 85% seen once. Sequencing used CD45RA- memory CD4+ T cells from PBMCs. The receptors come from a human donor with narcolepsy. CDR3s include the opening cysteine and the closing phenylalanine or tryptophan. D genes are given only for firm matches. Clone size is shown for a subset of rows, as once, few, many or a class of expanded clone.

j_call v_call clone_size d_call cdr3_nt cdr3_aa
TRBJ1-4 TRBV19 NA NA TGTGCCAGTAGTATAGTGGGGCGGACGAATGAAAAACTGTTTTTT CASSIVGRTNEKLFF
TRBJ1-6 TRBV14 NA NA TGTGCCAGCAGCCAAGAGGGGCGGTCACCCCTCCACTTT CASSQEGRSPLHF
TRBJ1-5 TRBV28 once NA TGTGCCAGCAGGGGACGTTTAGCTGGTCAGCCCCAGCATTTT CASRGRLAGQPQHF
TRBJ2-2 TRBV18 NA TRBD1 TGTGCCAGCTCACCACCCAGACAGGGGACCGTAACCGGGGAGCTGTTTTTT CASSPPRQGTVTGELFF
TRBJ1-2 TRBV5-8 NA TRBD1 TGTGCCAGCAGCTCGGACGGACAGGGGGCCTATGGCTACACCTTC CASSSDGQGAYGYTF
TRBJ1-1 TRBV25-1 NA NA TGTGCCAGCAGTGGGGCAGGGTCCACTGAAGCTTTCTTT CASSGAGSTEAFF
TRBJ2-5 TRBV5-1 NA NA TGCGCCAGCAGCTTGGATGTAGCGGAGACCCAGTACTTC CASSLDVAETQYF
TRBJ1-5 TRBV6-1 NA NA TGTGCCAGCAGTGTGGTGAAGGGCAATCAGCCCCAGCATTTT CASSVVKGNQPQHF
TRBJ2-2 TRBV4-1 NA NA TGCGCCAGCAGTCAACTCGATATGGGATTCATGGGCGGGGAGCTGTTTTTT CASSQLDMGFMGGELFF
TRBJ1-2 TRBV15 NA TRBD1 TGTGCCACCAGCAGAGATCAGGGGGCTCAAGCCGGTGGCTACACCTTC CATSRDQGAQAGGYTF
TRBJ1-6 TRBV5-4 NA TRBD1 TGTGCCAGCAGCCCGACCGGGACAGCTAATTCACCCCTCCACTTT CASSPTGTANSPLHF
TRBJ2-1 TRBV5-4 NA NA TGTGCCGCCACACGAGGGACAACCTACAATGAGCAGTTCTTC CAATRGTTYNEQFF
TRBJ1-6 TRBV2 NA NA TGTGCCAGCAATAGCAGGAGCTCCTATAATTCACCCCTCCACTTT CASNSRSSYNSPLHF
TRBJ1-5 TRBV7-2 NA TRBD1 TGTGCCAGCAGCTTTGGGACAGCTAATCAGCCCCAGCATTTT CASSFGTANQPQHF
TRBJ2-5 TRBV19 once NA NA CASSRAGQGVNAQYF
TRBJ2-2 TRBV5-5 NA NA TGTGCCAGCAGCTTGGTAGGAAGGGCCGCCACCGGGGAGCTGTTTTTT CASSLVGRAATGELFF
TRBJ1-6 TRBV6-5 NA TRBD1 TGTGCCAGCAAGGGACAGGGAGGAAATTCACCCCTCCACTTT CASKGQGGNSPLHF
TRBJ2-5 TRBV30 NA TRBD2 TGTGCCTGGAGTAACCCTAGCGGGGGGGCGGAGACCCAGTACTTC CAWSNPSGGAETQYF
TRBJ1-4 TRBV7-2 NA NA TGTGCCAGCAGCTTCAGGGGAGGTGAAAAACTGTTTTTT CASSFRGGEKLFF
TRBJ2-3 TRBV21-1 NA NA TGTGCCAGCACTAGTAGAATACTAAGAGGGACTAGCGGGGGGGCGGGCACAGATACGCAGTATTTT CASTSRILRGTSGGAGTDTQYF
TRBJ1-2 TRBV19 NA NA TGTGCCAGTGCCCCCCCACAGGGTCCGGCATTGCGTGGCTACACCTTC CASAPPQGPALRGYTF
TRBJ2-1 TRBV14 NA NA TGTGCCAGCAGCCCACTCCGGGGGTACAATGAGCAGTTCTTC CASSPLRGYNEQFF
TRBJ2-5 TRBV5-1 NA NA TGCGCCAGCAGCTTGGAGGAGACCCAGTACTTC CASSLEETQYF
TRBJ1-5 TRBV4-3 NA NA TGCGCCAGCAGCCAAGGGAGGGTTCGCCAGCCCCAGCATTTT CASSQGRVRQPQHF